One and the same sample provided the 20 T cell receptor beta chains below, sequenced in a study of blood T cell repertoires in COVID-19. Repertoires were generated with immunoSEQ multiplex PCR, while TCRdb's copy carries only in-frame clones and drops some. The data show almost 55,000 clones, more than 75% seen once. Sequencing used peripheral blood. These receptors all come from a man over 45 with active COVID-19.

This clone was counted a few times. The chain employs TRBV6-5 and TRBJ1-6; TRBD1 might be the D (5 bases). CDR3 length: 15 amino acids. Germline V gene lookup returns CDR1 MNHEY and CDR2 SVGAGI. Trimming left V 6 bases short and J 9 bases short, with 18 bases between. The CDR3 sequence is CASSPLGRGGSPLHF. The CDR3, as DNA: TGTGCCAGCAGCCCCCTTGGGAGGGGAGGTTCACCCCTCCACTTT.

The CDR3 protein is CASSLDGGGSYNEQFF. The DNA of the CDR3 is TGCGCCAGCAGCTTGGACGGGGGAGGCTCCTACAATGAGCAGTTCTTC. The chain uses TRBV5-1 and TRBJ2-1, with TRBD2 as a possible D gene (6 bases). CDR1 and CDR2 (germline): SGHRS, YFSETQ. This CDR3 region has 16 residues. Trimming removed 0 bases at V and 0 bases at J, with 10 bases between. The whole variable domain, remainder taken from reference TRBV5-1 and TRBJ2-1, is KAGVTQTPRYLIKTRGQQVTLSCSPISGHRSVSWYQQTPGQGLQFLFEYFSETQRNKGNFPGRFSGRQFSNSRSEMNVSTLELGDSALYLCASSLDGGGSYNEQFFGPGTRLTVL.

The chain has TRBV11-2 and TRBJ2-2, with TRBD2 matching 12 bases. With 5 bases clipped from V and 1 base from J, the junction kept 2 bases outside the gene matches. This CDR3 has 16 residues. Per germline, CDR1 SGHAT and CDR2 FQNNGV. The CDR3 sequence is CASSPLAGGNTGELFF. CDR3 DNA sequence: TGTGCCAGCAGCCCACTAGCGGGGGGGAACACCGGGGAGCTGTTTTTT.

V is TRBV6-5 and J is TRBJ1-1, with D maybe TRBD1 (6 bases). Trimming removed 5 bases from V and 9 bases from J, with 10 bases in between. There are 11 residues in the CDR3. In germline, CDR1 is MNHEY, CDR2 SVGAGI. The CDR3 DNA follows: TGTGCCAGCAGTCCCGGACAGAAAGCTTTCTTT. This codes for CASSPGQKAFF.

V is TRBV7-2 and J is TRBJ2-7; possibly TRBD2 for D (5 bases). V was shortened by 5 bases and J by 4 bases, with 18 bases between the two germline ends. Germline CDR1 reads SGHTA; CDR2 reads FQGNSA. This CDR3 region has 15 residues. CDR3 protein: CASSPRELVIYEQYF. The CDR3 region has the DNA TGTGCCAGCAGCCCCCGGGAACTAGTAATTTACGAGCAGTACTTC.

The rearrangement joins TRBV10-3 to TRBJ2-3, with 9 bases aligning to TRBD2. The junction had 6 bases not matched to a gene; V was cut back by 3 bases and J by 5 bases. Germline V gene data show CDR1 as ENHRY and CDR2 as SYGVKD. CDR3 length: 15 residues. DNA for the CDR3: TGTGCCATCAGTGAACCGGGACTAGCTGTAGATACGCAGTATTTT. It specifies CAISEPGLAVDTQYF.

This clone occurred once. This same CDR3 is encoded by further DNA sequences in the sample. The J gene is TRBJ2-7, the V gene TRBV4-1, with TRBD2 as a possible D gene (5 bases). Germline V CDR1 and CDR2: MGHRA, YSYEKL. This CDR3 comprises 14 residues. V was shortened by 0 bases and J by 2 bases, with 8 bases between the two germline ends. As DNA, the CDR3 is TGCGCCAGCAGCCAAGATCCGGGAACCTACGAGCAGTACTTC. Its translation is CASSQDPGTYEQYF.

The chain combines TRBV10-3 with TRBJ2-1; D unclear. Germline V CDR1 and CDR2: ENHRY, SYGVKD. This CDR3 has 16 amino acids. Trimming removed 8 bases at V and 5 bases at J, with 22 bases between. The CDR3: CAIAVDTRLANNEQFF. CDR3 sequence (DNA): TGTGCCATCGCCGTTGATACGAGACTGGCTAACAATGAGCAGTTCTTC.

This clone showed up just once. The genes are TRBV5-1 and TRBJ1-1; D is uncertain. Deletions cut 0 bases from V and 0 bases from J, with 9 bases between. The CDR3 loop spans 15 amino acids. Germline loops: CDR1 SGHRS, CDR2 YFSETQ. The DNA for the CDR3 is TGCGCCAGCAGCTTGGCGCCAGGCCTGAACACTGAAGCTTTCTTT. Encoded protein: CASSLAPGLNTEAFF. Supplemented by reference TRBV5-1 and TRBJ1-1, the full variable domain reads KAGVTQTPRYLIKTRGQQVTLSCSPISGHRSVSWYQQTPGQGLQFLFEYFSETQRNKGNFPGRFSGRQFSNSRSEMNVSTLELGDSALYLCASSLAPGLNTEAFFGQGTRLTVV.

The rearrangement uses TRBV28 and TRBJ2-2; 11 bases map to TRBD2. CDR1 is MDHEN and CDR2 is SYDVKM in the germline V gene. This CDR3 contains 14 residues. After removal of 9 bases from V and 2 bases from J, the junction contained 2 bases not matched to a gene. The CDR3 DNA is TGTGCCAGTACTAGCGGGGGAAACACCGGGGAGCTGTTTTTT. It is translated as CASTSGGNTGELFF. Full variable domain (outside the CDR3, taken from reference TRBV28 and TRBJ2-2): DVKVTQSSRYLVKRTGEKVFLECVQDMDHENMFWYRQDPGLGLRLIYFSYDVKMKEKGDIPEGYSVSREKKERFSLILESASTNQTSMYLCASTSGGNTGELFFGEGSRLTVL.

CDR3 sequence (DNA): TGTGCCAGCAGTTTCGGACAGCCAGATCAGCCCCAGCATTTT. It codes for CASSFGQPDQPQHF. This rearrangement joins TRBV28 to TRBJ1-5; weak D call: TRBD1 (6 bases). V shed 3 bases and J shed 5 bases, with 11 bases lying between them. Germline V CDR1 and CDR2: MDHEN, SYDVKM. The length of the CDR3 is 14 residues.

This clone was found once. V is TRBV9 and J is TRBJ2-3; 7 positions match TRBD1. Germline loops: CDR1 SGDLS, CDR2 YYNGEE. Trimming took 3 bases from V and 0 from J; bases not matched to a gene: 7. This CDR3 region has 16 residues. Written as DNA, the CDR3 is TGTGCCAGCAGCGCCCTCCCGGGACAGAGCACAGATACGCAGTATTTT. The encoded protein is CASSALPGQSTDTQYF.

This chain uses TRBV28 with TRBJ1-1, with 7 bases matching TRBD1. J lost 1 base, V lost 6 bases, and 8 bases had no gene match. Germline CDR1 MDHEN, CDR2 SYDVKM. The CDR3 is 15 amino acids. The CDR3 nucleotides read TGTGCCAGCAGCCTCAACAGGGGTGGGAACACTGAAGCTTTCTTT. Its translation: CASSLNRGGNTEAFF.

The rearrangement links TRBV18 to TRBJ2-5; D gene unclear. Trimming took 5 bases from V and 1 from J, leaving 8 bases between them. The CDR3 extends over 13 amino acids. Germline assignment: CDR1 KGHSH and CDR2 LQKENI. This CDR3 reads CASSGGPQETQYF. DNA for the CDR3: TGTGCCAGCTCAGGTGGCCCCCAAGAGACCCAGTACTTC. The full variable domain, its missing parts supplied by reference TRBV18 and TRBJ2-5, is NAGVMQNPRHLVRRRGQEARLRCSPMKGHSHVYWYRQLPEEGLKFMVYLQKENIIDESGMPKERFSAEFPKEGPSILRIQQVVRGDSAAYFCASSGGPQETQYFGPGTRLLVL.

The CDR3 region is CASSYLQGAYEQYF. In DNA, the CDR3 is TGTGCCAGCAGTTACCTACAGGGTGCCTACGAGCAGTACTTC. V usage is TRBV6-6 and J usage is TRBJ2-7, with TRBD1 as a possible D gene (6 bases). Germline V CDR1 and CDR2: MNHNY, SVGAGI (reference sequence). V shed 2 bases and J shed 2 bases, with 10 bases lying between them. The CDR3 is made up of 14 amino acids.

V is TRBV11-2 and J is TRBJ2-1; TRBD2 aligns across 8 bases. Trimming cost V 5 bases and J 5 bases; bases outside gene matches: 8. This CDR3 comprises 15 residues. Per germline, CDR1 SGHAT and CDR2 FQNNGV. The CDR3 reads CASSPLRGGHNEQFF. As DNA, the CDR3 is TGTGCCAGCAGCCCGCTCCGGGGGGGGCACAATGAGCAGTTCTTC.

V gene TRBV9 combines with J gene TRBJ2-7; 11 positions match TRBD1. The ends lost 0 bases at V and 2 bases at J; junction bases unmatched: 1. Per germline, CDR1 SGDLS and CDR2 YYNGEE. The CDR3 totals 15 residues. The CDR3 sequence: CASSVADRGPYEQYF. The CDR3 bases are TGTGCCAGCAGCGTAGCGGACAGGGGGCCCTACGAGCAGTACTTC.

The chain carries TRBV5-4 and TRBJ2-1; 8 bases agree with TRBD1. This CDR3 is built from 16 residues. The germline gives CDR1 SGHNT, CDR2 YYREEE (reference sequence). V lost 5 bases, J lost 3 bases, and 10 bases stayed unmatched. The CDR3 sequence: CASRPNRGADYNEQFF. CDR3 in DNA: TGTGCCAGCAGACCTAACAGGGGGGCGGACTACAATGAGCAGTTCTTC.

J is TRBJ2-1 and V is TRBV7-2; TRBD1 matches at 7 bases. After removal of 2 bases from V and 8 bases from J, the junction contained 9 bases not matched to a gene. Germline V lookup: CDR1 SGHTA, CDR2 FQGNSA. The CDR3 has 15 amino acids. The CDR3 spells CASSLRTGSMHEQFF. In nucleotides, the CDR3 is TGTGCCAGCAGCTTACGGACAGGATCGATGCATGAGCAGTTCTTC.

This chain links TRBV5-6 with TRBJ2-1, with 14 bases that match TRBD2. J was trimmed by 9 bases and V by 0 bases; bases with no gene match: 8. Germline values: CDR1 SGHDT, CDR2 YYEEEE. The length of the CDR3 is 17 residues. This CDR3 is CASSLGLAGGRWFEQFF. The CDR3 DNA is TGTGCCAGCAGCTTGGGACTAGCGGGGGGGCGATGGTTTGAGCAGTTCTTC.